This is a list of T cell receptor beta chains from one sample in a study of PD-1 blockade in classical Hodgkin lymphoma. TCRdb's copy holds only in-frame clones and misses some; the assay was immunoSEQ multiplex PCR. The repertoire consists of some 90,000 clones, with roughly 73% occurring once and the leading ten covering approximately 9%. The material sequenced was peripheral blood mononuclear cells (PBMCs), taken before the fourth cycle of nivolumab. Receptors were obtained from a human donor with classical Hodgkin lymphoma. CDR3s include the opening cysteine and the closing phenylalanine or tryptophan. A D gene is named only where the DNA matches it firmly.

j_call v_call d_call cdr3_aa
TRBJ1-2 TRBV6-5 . CASSYKGSPAYGYTF
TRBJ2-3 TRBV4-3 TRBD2 CASSHRGTSSDTQYF
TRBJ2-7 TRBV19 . CASSIEARLPYEQYF
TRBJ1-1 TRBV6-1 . CATGRKKVQDTEAFF
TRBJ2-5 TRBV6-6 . CASGVETQYF
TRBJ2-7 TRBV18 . CASSPGQGGEQYF
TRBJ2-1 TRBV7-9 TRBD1 CASSFQGQGSYEQFF
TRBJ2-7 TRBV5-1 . CASSADPPYEQYF
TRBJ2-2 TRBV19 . CASSIDWAGELFF
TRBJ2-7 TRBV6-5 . CASSQGRQTYEQYF
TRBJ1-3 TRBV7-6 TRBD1 CASRLGTGEPGNTIYF
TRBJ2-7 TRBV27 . CASSLEFTGPTYEQYF
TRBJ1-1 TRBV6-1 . CASRLVQNTEAFF
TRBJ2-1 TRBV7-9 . CASRQAGFNNEQFF
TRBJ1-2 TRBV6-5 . CASSYSANYGYTF
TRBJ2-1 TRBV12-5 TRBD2 CASGLGSGRAEQFF
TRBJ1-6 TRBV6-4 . CASSEAVWVPINNSPLHF
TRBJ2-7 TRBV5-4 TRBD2 CASSPSGGAYEQYF
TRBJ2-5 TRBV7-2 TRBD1 CASSTGGLETQYF
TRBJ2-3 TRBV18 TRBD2 CASSPPGLAGTDTQYF
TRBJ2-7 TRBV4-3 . CASSQDGGRGEQYF
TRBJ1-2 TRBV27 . CASSPRRGSYGYTF
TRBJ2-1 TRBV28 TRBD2 CAAHSAGESYNEQFF
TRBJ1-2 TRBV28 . CASSFGSAGNYGYTF
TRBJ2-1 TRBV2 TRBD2 CASSDLRGGLYNEQFF
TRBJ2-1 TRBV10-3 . CAISELLSEASIFF
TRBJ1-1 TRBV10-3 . CAIRGIGDTEAFF
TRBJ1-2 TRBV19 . CASSIAEGYGYTF
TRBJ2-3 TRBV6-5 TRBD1 CASSSGQGVGTQYF
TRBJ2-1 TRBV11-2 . CASSQRARVVGFF
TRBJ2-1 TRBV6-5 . CASSYYRRPTEQFF
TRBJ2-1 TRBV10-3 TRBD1 CAISQNRGQDNEQFF
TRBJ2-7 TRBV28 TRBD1 CASSLSQGAGTYEQYF
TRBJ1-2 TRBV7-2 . CASSFPPLNYGYTF
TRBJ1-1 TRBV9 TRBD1 CASSVAGTGGLEGAEAFF
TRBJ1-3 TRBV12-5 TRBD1 CASGTRQGTGNTIYF
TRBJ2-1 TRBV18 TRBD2 CASSPTSGHYNEQFF
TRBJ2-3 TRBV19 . CASSINWGWDTQYF
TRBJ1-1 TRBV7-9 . CASSSAGGAFF
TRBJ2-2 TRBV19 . CASRNRLTSKTGELFF
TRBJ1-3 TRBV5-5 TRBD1 CASSTSGTGILYGNTIYF
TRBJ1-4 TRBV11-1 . CASSLGINQANEKLFF
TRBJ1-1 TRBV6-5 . CASSFSGDGEAFF
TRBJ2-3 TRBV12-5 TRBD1 CASGSNRGMGISTDTQYF
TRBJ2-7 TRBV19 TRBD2 CASSRTSVWGEQYF